Listed below are T cell receptor beta chains from one sample, sequenced in a study of T cell repertoires in cytomegalovirus infection. TCRdb independently ran MiXCR on the reads; one entry per CDR3 protein. The sample holds around 630,000 distinct CDR3 sequences, 20% to 30% seen once. Input material: CD8+ T cells from PBMCs. These receptors were obtained from a human donor in good health (CMV status not recorded). Some clones in this sample may be carry-over from other donors' samples. Both conserved end residues are part of each CDR3. Fields, in order: V gene, J gene, CDR3 protein.

TRBV20-1	TRBJ2-7	CSARDQQGALYEQYF
TRBV7-9	TRBJ1-2	CASSYGTGRTYRCTF
TRBV20-1	TRBJ1-1	CSARARTGANTEAFF
TRBV27	TRBJ2-1	CASGWGQPYNEQFF
TRBV6-5	TRBJ1-2	CASSYSKGAHGYTF
TRBV12-3/TRBV12-4	TRBJ2-1	CASTGIDNEQFF
TRBV20-1	TRBJ1-1	CSARDKAGQGAQAFF
TRBV15	TRBJ2-4	CATSRDKNIQYF
TRBV12-3/TRBV12-4	TRBJ2-3	CASSFIPPETAFFTDTQYF
TRBV7-8	TRBJ2-3	CASGGASTDTQYF
TRBV5-1	TRBJ2-1	CASSMDRTSYNEQFF
TRBV27	TRBJ2-1	CTSRISFYNEQFF
TRBV29-1	TRBJ2-7	CSARQGVNYEQYF
TRBV20-1	TRBJ1-4	CSARVERMANEKLFF
TRBV12-5	TRBJ1-1	CASGFLEGGIDHTEAFF
TRBV19	TRBJ2-5	CASSIETTVKRPQYF
TRBV7-6	TRBJ2-1	CASSLGGGGAYYNEQFF
TRBV28	TRBJ2-1	CASRSFGGAHYNEQFF
TRBV27	TRBJ2-7	CASSARDRGLHEQYF
TRBV2	TRBJ2-7	CASSEEGRYEQYF
TRBV7-9	TRBJ2-3	CVSREGSTDTQYF
TRBV7-9	TRBJ2-2	CASSRGRYTGELFF
TRBV29-1	TRBJ2-3	CSVVTRDSGLADTQYF
TRBV2	TRBJ2-7	CASSERDSGHEQYF
TRBV7-2	TRBJ1-1	CVSSPGGADILNTEAFF
TRBV6-5	TRBJ2-3	CASSYSAYSKGLSSTDTQYF
TRBV20-1	TRBJ2-7	CSAKPGYEQYF
TRBV7-3	TRBJ1-1	CASTYPRQGGTEAFF
TRBV5-8	TRBJ2-1	CASSQDSRVDEQFF
TRBV2	TRBJ1-5	CASSPGTGLQPQHF
TRBV28	TRBJ2-2	CASLRGTGELFF
TRBV6-8	TRBJ2-5	CASSFLGQGATETQYF
TRBV6-5	TRBJ2-5	CASSYDIGGEGVETQYF
TRBV14	TRBJ2-3	CASSHRTGGEDTQYF
TRBV2	TRBJ1-1	CASPESTNTEAFF
TRBV7-2	TRBJ2-5	CASSYFPGAGETQYF
TRBV6-5	TRBJ2-1	CAAQQGSSYNEQFF
TRBV10-3	TRBJ2-3	CAISSAGVDTQYF
TRBV9	TRBJ1-1	CASSDRATEAFF
TRBV4-1	TRBJ1-1	CASSQVVGNTEAFF
TRBV4-1	TRBJ1-1	CASSQLGQGANTEAFF